This TCR beta chain was sequenced during a study of blood T cell repertoires in COVID-19. TCRdb's copy holds only in-frame clones and misses some; the assay was immunoSEQ multiplex PCR. The table shows about 130,000 clones, with about 86% occurring only once. The J segment lost 5 bases and the V segment lost 6 bases, leaving 11 bases of the junction unmatched. Germline V lookup: CDR1 LNHNV, CDR2 YYDKDF (reference sequence). CDR3 size: 16 residues. The chain links TRBV15 to TRBJ2-1; 9 nucleotides line up with TRBD2. This TCR was sampled from a woman in her fifties or sixties with active or convalescent COVID-19. Source material: peripheral blood. CDR3 protein: CATSRSSGSTNNEQFF. CDR3 nucleotide sequence: TGTGCCACCAGTAGAAGTAGCGGGAGTACGAACAATGAGCAGTTCTTC.